Listed below are T cell receptor beta chains from one sample, sequenced in a study of patients and donors after allogeneic stem cell transplantation. TCRdb reanalysed the RT-PCR reads using MiXCR and keeps one entry per CDR3 protein. The data show 70,000 to 85,000 distinct CDR3 sequences, around a quarter seen once. The sample was blood, either unsorted or a sorted T cell fraction (not recorded which). These receptors all come from a human donor who was either an allogeneic HSCT recipient or a stem cell or donor lymphocyte infusion donor (not recorded which). It is not recorded whose cells these are; they may come from a transplant donor. CDR3s include the opening cysteine and the closing phenylalanine or tryptophan. The D gene is left open where the match is weak. Clone size is shown for a subset of rows, as once, few, many or a class of expanded clone.

.,.,TRBV4-2,TRBJ2-1,CASSQAQGRSEQFF,TGTGCCAGCAGCCAAGCACAGGGAAGGTCTGAGCAGTTCTTC
TRBD1,.,TRBV19,TRBJ1-1,CASSQRQGNTEAFF,TGTGCCAGTAGTCAGAGACAGGGGAACACTGAAGCTTTCTTT
.,few,TRBV5-1,TRBJ2-1,CASSLRGGEQFF,TGCGCCAGCAGCTTGCGGGGAGGAGAGCAGTTCTTC
.,.,TRBV7-8,TRBJ2-3,CASSFRLTRDTQYF,TGTGCCAGCAGCTTCCGACTAACTCGGGATACGCAGTATTTT
.,few,TRBV10-3,TRBJ2-5,CAISEIRAEQETQYF,TGTGCCATCAGTGAAATTAGGGCGGAGCAAGAGACCCAGTACTTC
TRBD1,few,TRBV29-1,TRBJ1-2,CSVDPRDRGVSYTF,TGCAGCGTTGATCCCCGGGACAGGGGTGTGAGCTACACCTTC
.,.,TRBV5-1,TRBJ2-3,CASSPSGGDTDTQYF,TGCGCCAGCAGCCCGTCCGGCGGGGACACAGATACGCAGTATTTT
.,.,TRBV19,TRBJ2-1,CASSIVANEQFF,TGTGCCAGTAGTATAGTTGCGAATGAGCAGTTCTTC
TRBD1,few,TRBV29-1,TRBJ1-2,CSVEDPGTVDYGYTF,TGCAGCGTTGAAGATCCCGGGACAGTCGACTATGGCTACACCTTC
.,.,TRBV12-3/TRBV12-4,TRBJ1-1,CASSSLPTYTEAFF,TGTGCCAGCAGTTCTCTCCCCACCTACACTGAAGCTTTCTTT
.,few,TRBV5-1,TRBJ2-2,CASSLSVTGELFF,TGCGCCAGCAGCTTGTCTGTCACCGGGGAGCTGTTTTTT
.,.,TRBV5-1,TRBJ2-3,CASSFGAGSGGTDTQYF,TGCGCCAGCAGCTTTGGGGCAGGGAGTGGAGGCACAGATACGCAGTATTTT
.,few,TRBV6-5,TRBJ2-2,CASSYGGDTGELFF,TGTGCCAGCAGTTACGGGGGAGACACCGGGGAGCTGTTTTTT
.,.,TRBV2,TRBJ2-1,CASSRKRDEQFF,TGTGCCAGCAGTAGGAAAAGAGATGAGCAGTTCTTC
.,few,TRBV30,TRBJ2-5,CACARGAGETQYF,TGTGCCTGCGCCAGGGGGGCCGGGGAGACCCAGTACTTC
.,few,TRBV5-1,TRBJ2-7,CASSGIPGLYEQYF,TGCGCCAGCAGTGGGATTCCCGGTTTGTACGAGCAGTACTTC
.,many,TRBV7-9,TRBJ1-4,CASSLEGQFNEKLFF,TGTGCCAGCAGCTTAGAAGGGCAGTTTAATGAAAAACTGTTTTTT
.,few,TRBV20-1,TRBJ2-7,CSASSGYAYEQYF,TGCAGTGCTAGTTCAGGTTATGCCTACGAGCAGTACTTC
TRBD1,few,TRBV6-4,TRBJ2-1,CASSDSPGGPEGQFF,TGTGCCAGCAGTGACTCGCCAGGGGGCCCGGAGGGGCAGTTCTTC
.,.,TRBV18,TRBJ1-5,CASSPTQGETQHF,TGTGCCAGCTCACCTACCCAGGGCGAGACCCAGCATTTT
.,few,TRBV7-6,TRBJ2-1,CASSLTHNEQFF,TGTGCCAGCAGCTTGACACACAATGAGCAGTTCTTC
TRBD1,few,TRBV4-1,TRBJ1-2,CASSRPSTGGHYGYTF,TGCGCCAGCAGCCGGCCCTCGACAGGGGGTCACTATGGCTACACCTTC
.,few,TRBV2,TRBJ2-3,CASTQAGGGYF,TGTGCCAGCACCCAAGCTGGGGGCGGGTATTTT
.,.,TRBV14,TRBJ2-1,CASSHNLPFEQFF,TGTGCCAGCAGCCACAACCTCCCCTTTGAGCAGTTCTTC
.,many,TRBV18,TRBJ1-1,CASSPTEGGNTEAFF,TGTGCCAGCTCACCTACGGAGGGTGGAAACACTGAAGCTTTCTTT
.,few,TRBV7-2,TRBJ1-3,CAIKQGNTIYF,TGTGCCATCAAACAGGGAAACACCATATATTTT
.,.,TRBV5-1,TRBJ2-7,CASRGRRTYEQYF,TGCGCCAGCAGGGGACGAAGGACCTACGAGCAGTACTTC
.,few,TRBV5-1,TRBJ2-5,CASSLIDSQETQYF,TGCGCCAGCAGCTTGATTGACAGCCAAGAGACCCAGTACTTC
.,.,TRBV20-1,TRBJ1-2,CSARESGERHPNYGYTF,TGCAGTGCTAGAGAATCAGGGGAACGACACCCTAACTATGGCTACACCTTC
TRBD2,.,TRBV29-1,TRBJ2-7,CSVPGLASYEQYF,TGCAGCGTTCCGGGACTAGCGAGCTACGAGCAGTACTTC